This T cell receptor (beta chain) was profiled in a study of identical twins. Using its own MiXCR run on the 5' RACE reads, TCRdb lists one record per CDR3 protein. The data show some 500,000 distinct CDR3 sequences, with around 20% seen just once and under 0.95% held by the top ten. Germline lookup yields CDR1 SGHAT and CDR2 FQNNGV. There are 15 residues in the CDR3. The V segment lost 2 bases and the J segment 1 base; nucleotides outside the gene matches: 4. This clonotype came up many times. These same records also appear under a second study, on T cells expressing NK-cell markers. That study reports: Seven of the eight sequenced donors were classified as HCMV-seropositive, and one was classified as seronegative. NKG2C+ dominant clonotype frequencies in five or six donors were roughly 1.0-7.5% of CD8+ T cells. Certain NKG2C+ T cell clones were expanded, and their HCMV specificity remained unclear.

This receptor was taken from a woman aged 18-35 years in good health. The chain links TRBV11-2 to TRBJ2-7; 8 positions match TRBD2. The specimen was CD4+ T cells sorted from blood. CDR3 DNA: TGTGCCAGCAGCTTATCAGGGACTAGATCCTACGAGCAGTACTTC. This gives the protein CASSLSGTRSYEQYF.